This TCR beta chain was obtained from a study of T cell repertoires in cytomegalovirus infection (dated 2019 in TCRdb). Looking at the study overall: Because public TCR beta signatures pointed to carriage of CMV infection together with the matching HLA type, the HLA type of each donor mattered for the analysis.

The germline ends are 9 bases apart after V is trimmed by 0 bases and J by 4 bases. From a lookup of the germline V gene (reference sequence), CDR1 and CDR2 are LGHDT and YNNKEL. The CDR3 holds 14 amino acids from the cysteine to the phenylalanine. Only the CDR3 region is kept as DNA, spanning 42 bases read in frame from base 1. On the study overall, not on this receptor specifically: In both this cohort and an independent cohort of some 370 donors, the cumulative frequency of public TCR beta family members distinguished carriers of CMV infection plus the relevant HLA type. The ex vivo response was dominated by HLA-C-restricted CMV-specific TCR beta clonotypes, which also provided the single most frequent clonotype in two of eight donors.

Remarks on this clonotype: Its antigen has not been determined. No much larger clone is present one base from it, and per-base qualities are unavailable.

Instrument used: Illumina HiSeq 1500. TCRdb reprocessing: public reads trimmed at Q25 with fastp, clones called with MiXCR, in-frame beta chains kept. One record per CDR3 amino acid sequence lists the most common genes and DNA. This sample comprises 200,000 to 250,000 distinct CDR3 sequences, 10% to 15% of them detected only once. 1.6% of the sample belongs to the ten largest clones. The TCR sequence derives from a human donor in good health (CMV status not recorded). Some clones in this sample may be carry-over from other donors' samples. The rearranged segments are TRBV3-1 and TRBJ1-1; TRBD1 could be the D gene, as 6 bases match. The sample was PBMCs. CDR3 protein: CASSQDGTPTEAFF. The DNA sequence reads TGTGCCAGCAGCCAAGACGGGACACCCACTGAAGCTTTCTTT.